Listed below are T cell receptor beta chains from one sample, sequenced in a study of blood T cell repertoires in COVID-19. Sequenced by immunoSEQ multiplex PCR; TCRdb stores in-frame clones only, minus some. The sample yields 50,000 to 65,000 clones, about 74% seen once. The specimen was peripheral blood. Receptor source: a woman over 75 with acute or convalescent COVID-19. The CDR3 runs from the conserved cysteine through the conserved F or W. D genes are given only for firm matches. Clone size is shown for a subset of rows, as once, few, many or a class of expanded clone.

d_call cdr3_length j_call v_call clone_size cdr3_aa cdr3_nt
TRBD1 18 TRBJ1-3 TRBV4-2 . CASSQDLKTGGSVNTIYF TGTGCCAGCAGCCAAGATCTGAAGACAGGGGGCTCCGTAAACACCATATATTTT
TRBD1 16 TRBJ2-1 TRBV19 . CASSIRQGADANEQFF TGTGCCAGTAGTATTCGACAGGGAGCGGACGCCAATGAGCAGTTCTTC
. 13 TRBJ1-6 TRBV27 many CATRFGNNSPLHF TGTGCCACCCGATTTGGCAATAATTCACCCCTCCACTTT
TRBD2 14 TRBJ2-5 TRBV27 . CASSSGTSEETQYF TGTGCCAGCAGCTCCGGGACTAGCGAAGAGACCCAGTACTTC
. 14 TRBJ2-5 TRBV11-3 few CASSFSRSQETQYF TGTGCCAGCAGCTTCTCCCGTAGCCAAGAGACCCAGTACTTC
. 14 TRBJ1-1 TRBV5-1 . CASSPRGANTEAFF TGCGCCAGCAGCCCCCGGGGGGCTAACACTGAAGCTTTCTTT
. 13 TRBJ1-1 TRBV7-3 . CASRRTMNTEAFF TGTGCCAGCAGGAGAACCATGAACACTGAAGCTTTCTTT
TRBD2 15 TRBJ2-1 TRBV5-1 . CASSLWGREDNEQFF TGCGCCAGCAGCTTGTGGGGGCGGGAGGACAATGAGCAGTTCTTC
. 16 TRBJ2-1 TRBV15 . CATSRSRLEGDNEQFF TGTGCCACCAGCAGATCTAGACTAGAAGGGGACAATGAGCAGTTCTTC
. 16 TRBJ2-7 TRBV5-1 . CASSPGLNRDLYEQYF TGCGCCAGCAGTCCGGGGTTAAACAGGGACCTCTACGAGCAGTACTTC
TRBD2 12 TRBJ2-3 TRBV7-3 . CASSLTSDTQYF TGTGCCAGCAGCTTGACTAGCGATACGCAGTATTTT
TRBD1 12 TRBJ1-2 TRBV6-5 . CASTRQGYGYTF TGTGCCAGCACCCGACAGGGTTATGGCTACACCTTC
TRBD1 13 TRBJ1-2 TRBV25-1 . CASARTGGFGYTF TGTGCCAGCGCGCGGACAGGAGGATTCGGCTACACCTTC
TRBD1 14 TRBJ2-7 TRBV27 once CASKNRGPIYEQYF TGTGCCAGCAAGAACAGGGGGCCGATATACGAGCAGTACTTC
TRBD1 19 TRBJ1-2 TRBV24-1 few CATSDASGPGVRGNYGYTF TGTGCCACCAGTGATGCCTCGGGACCGGGAGTCAGGGGGAACTATGGCTACACCTTC
TRBD2 15 TRBJ2-5 TRBV6-4 . CASSVLAGFQETQYF TGTGCCAGCAGTGTTTTAGCGGGTTTCCAAGAGACCCAGTACTTC
. 13 TRBJ2-1 TRBV11-3 . CASSSRQYNEQFF TGTGCCAGCAGCTCCAGACAGTACAATGAGCAGTTCTTC
. 15 TRBJ2-7 TRBV21-1 . CASSKDRTSRYEQYF TGTGCCAGCAGCAAAGATCGCACTTCGAGATACGAGCAGTACTTC
. 17 TRBJ1-6 TRBV10-2 . CASSAYTEGGYNSPLHF TGCGCCAGCAGTGCGTATACGGAGGGAGGCTATAATTCACCCCTCCACTTT
TRBD2 14 TRBJ2-3 TRBV7-3 once CASNGLAATDTQYF TGTGCCAGCAATGGACTAGCAGCTACAGATACGCAGTATTTT
TRBD1 16 TRBJ2-7 TRBV5-6 many CASSLDRGFSGNEQYF TGTGCCAGCAGCTTGGACAGGGGTTTTTCGGGAAACGAGCAGTACTTC
. 16 TRBJ1-2 TRBV11-3 . CASSLSQQGWSYGYTF TGTGCCAGCAGCTTAAGCCAACAGGGTTGGTCCTATGGCTACACCTTC
TRBD2 15 TRBJ2-3 TRBV11-2 . CASSKTSGRADTQYF TGTGCCAGCAGCAAAACTAGCGGGAGGGCAGATACGCAGTATTTT
TRBD2 19 TRBJ2-7 TRBV28 . CASSPFTGTSGVWSYEQYF TGTGCCAGCAGTCCATTTACCGGGACTAGCGGGGTCTGGTCCTACGAGCAGTACTTC
. 14 TRBJ2-2 TRBV28 . CASRILASPGELFF TGTGCCAGCAGGATCCTAGCGTCGCCCGGGGAGCTGTTTTTT
TRBD2 16 TRBJ2-2 TRBV6-2/TRBV6-3 . CASSYNPGGPPGELFF TGTGCCAGCAGTTACAACCCGGGAGGGCCTCCCGGGGAGCTGTTTTTT
TRBD1 14 TRBJ2-7 TRBV28 . CASLTGTGAYEQYF TGTGCCAGCTTGACCGGGACAGGGGCCTACGAGCAGTACTTC
. 14 TRBJ2-7 TRBV7-8 . CASSPGPNSYEQYF TGTGCCAGCAGCCCAGGGCCCAACTCCTACGAGCAGTACTTC